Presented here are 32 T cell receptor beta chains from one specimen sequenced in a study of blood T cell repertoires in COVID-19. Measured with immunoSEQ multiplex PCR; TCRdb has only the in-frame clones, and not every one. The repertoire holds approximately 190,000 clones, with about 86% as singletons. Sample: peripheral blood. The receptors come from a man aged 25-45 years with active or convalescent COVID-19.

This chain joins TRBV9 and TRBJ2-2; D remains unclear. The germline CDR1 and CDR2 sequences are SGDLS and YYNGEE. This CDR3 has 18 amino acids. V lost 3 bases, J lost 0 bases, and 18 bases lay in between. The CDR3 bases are TGTGCCAGCAGCGAACGACCCGGCGAAGCGACGAACACCGGGGAGCTGTTTTTT. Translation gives CASSERPGEATNTGELFF.

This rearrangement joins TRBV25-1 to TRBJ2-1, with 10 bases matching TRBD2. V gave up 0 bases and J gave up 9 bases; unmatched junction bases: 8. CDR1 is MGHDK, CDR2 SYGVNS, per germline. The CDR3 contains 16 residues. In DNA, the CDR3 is TGTGCCAGCAGTGAATATCGGCTAGCGGGAGTCTTTGAGCAGTTCTTC. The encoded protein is CASSEYRLAGVFEQFF.

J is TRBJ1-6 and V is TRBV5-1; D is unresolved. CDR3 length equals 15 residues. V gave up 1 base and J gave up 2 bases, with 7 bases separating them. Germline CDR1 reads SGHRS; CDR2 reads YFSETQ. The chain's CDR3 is CASSLPHPYNSPLHF. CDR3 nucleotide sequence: TGCGCCAGCAGCTTGCCACATCCCTATAATTCACCCCTCCACTTT.

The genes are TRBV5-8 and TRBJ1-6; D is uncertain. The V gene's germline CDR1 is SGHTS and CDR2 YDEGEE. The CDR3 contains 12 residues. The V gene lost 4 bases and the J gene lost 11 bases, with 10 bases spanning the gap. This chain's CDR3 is CASSPVGAPLHF. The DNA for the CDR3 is TGTGCCAGCAGCCCTGTCGGAGCACCCCTCCACTTT.

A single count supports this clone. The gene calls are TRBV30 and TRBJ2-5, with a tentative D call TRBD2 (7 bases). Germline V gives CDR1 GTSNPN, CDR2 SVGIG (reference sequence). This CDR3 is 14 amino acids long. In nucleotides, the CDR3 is TGTGCAGTGGAGGTGCGGGGGCTACAAGAGACCCAGTACTTC. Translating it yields CAVEVRGLQETQYF.

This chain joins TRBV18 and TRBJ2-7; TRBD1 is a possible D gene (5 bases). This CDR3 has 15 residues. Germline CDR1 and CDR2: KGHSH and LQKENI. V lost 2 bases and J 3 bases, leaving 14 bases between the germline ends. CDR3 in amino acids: CASSPGPGQFYEQYV. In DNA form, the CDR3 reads TGTGCCAGCTCACCAGGGCCAGGGCAGTTCTACGAGCAGTACGTC.

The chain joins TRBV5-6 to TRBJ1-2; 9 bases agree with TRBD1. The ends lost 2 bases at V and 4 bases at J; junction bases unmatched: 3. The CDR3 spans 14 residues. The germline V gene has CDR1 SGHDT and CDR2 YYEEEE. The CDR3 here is CASSLGQGPYGYTF. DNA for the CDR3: TGTGCCAGCAGCTTAGGACAGGGGCCCTATGGCTACACCTTC.

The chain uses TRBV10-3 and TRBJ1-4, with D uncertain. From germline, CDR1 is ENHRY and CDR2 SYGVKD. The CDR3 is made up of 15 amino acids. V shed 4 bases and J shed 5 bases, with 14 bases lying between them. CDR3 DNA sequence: TGTGCCATCAGTGCAGCGGGTATGGGGAATGAAAAACTGTTTTTT. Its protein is CAISAAGMGNEKLFF.

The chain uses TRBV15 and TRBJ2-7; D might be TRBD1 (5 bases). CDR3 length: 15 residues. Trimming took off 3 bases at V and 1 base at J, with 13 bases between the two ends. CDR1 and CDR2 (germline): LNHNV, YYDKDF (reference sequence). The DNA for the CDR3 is TGTGCCACCAGCAGGGACACTATGGATTCCTACGAGCAGTACTTC. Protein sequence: CATSRDTMDSYEQYF.

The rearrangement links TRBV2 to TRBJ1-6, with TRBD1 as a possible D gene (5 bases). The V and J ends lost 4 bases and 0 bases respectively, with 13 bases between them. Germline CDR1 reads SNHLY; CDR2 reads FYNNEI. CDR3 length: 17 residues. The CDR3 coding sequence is TGTGCCAGCAGTGGAGCGACTGACAGCTCCTATAATTCACCCCTCCACTTT. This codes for CASSGATDSSYNSPLHF.

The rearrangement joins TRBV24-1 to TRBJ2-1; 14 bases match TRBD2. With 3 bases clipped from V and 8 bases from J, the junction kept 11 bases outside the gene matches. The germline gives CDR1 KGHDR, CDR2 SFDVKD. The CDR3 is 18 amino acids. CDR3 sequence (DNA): TGTGCCACCAGTGATGATACCGGGACTAGCGGGAGAAGGGATGAGCAGTTCTTC. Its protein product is CATSDDTGTSGRRDEQFF.

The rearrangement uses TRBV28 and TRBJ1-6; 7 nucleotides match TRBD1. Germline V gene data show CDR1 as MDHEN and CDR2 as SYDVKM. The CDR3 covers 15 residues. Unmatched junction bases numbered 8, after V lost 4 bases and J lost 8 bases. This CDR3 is CASSSGGRGYSPLHF. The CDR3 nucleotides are TGTGCCAGCAGTTCCGGGGGCAGGGGGTATTCACCCCTCCACTTT.

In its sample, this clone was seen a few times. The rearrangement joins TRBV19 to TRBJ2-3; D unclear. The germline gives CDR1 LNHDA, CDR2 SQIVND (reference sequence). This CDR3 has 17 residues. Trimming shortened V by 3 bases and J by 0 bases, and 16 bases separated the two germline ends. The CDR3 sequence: CASSIEAKMTSTDTQYF. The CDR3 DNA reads TGTGCCAGTAGTATTGAAGCCAAAATGACTAGCACAGATACGCAGTATTTT. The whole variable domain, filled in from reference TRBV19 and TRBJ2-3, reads DGGITQSPKYLFRKEGQNVTLSCEQNLNHDAMYWYRQDPGQGLRLIYYSQIVNDFQKGDIAEGYSVSREKKESFPLTVTSAQKNPTAFYLCASSIEAKMTSTDTQYFGPGTRLTVL.

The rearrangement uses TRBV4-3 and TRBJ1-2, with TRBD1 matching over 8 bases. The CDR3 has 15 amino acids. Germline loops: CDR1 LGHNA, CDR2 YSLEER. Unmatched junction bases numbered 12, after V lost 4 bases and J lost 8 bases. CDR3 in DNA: TGCGCCAGCAGCCCCCGACAGGGGTATAATCAGGGCTACACCTTC. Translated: CASSPRQGYNQGYTF.

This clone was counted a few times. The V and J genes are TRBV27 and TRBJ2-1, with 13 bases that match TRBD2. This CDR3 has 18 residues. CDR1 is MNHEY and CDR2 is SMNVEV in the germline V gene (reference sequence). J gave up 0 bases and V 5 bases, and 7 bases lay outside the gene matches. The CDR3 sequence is CASSQLAGGPGSYNEQFF. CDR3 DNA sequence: TGTGCCAGCAGTCAACTAGCGGGAGGGCCCGGCTCCTACAATGAGCAGTTCTTC.

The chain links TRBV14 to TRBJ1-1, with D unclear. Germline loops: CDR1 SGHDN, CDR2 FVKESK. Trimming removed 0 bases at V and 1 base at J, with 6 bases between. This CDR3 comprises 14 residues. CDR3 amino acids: CASSQDGRNTEAFF. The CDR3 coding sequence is TGTGCCAGCAGCCAAGATGGGCGGAACACTGAAGCTTTCTTT.

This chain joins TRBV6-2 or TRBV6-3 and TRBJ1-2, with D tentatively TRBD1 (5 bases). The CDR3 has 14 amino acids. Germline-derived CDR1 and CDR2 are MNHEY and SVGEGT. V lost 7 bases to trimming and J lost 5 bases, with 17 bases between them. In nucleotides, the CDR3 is TGTGCCAGCACCCCCCGGGGGAGTCGTTATGGCTACACCTTC. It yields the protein CASTPRGSRYGYTF.

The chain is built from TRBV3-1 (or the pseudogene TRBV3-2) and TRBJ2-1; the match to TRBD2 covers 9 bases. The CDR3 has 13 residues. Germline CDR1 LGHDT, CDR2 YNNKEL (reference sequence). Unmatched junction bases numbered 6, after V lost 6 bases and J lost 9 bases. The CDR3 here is CASSARGGFEQFF. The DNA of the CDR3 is TGTGCCAGCAGTGCGCGGGGGGGCTTTGAGCAGTTCTTC.

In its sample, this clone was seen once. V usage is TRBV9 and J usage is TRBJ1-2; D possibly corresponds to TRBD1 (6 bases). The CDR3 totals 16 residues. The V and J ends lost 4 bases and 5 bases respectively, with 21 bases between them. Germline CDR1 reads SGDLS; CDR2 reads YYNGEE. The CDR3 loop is CASSTDEQDSLYGYTF. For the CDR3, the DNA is TGTGCCAGCAGCACCGACGAACAGGACAGCTTATATGGCTACACCTTC.

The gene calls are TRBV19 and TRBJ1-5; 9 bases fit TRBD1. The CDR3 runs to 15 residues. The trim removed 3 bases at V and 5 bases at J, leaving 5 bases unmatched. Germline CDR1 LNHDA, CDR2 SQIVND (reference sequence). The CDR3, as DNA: TGTGCCAGTAGTATGGGGACAGGGATTTATCAGCCCCAGCATTTT. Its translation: CASSMGTGIYQPQHF.

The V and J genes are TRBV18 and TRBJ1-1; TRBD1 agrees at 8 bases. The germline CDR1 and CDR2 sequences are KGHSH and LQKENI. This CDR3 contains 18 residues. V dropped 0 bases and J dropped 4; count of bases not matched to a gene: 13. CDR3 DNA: TGTGCCAGCTCACCACCCGAGGGCCAGGGGGCGGGGTTCACTGAAGCTTTCTTT. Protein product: CASSPPEGQGAGFTEAFF.

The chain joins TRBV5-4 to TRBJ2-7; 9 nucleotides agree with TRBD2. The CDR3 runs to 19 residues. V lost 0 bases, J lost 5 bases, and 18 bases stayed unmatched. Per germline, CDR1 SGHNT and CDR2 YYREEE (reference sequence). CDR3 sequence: CASSLEVGGGAVGVHEQYV. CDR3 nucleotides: TGTGCCAGCAGCTTGGAGGTGGGCGGGGGGGCGGTTGGTGTCCACGAGCAGTACGTC.

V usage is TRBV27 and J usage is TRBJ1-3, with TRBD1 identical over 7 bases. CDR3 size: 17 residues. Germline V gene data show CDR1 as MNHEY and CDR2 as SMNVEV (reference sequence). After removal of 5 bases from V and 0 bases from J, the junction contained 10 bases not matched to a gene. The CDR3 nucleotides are TGTGCCAGCAGTCCACGGACAGGAAAATCCTCTGGAAACACCATATATTTT. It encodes CASSPRTGKSSGNTIYF.

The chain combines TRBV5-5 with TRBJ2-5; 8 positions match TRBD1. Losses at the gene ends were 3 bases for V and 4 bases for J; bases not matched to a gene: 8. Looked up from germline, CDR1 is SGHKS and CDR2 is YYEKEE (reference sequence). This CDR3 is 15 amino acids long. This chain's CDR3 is CASSYGPGQAETQYF. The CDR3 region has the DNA TGTGCCAGCAGCTATGGCCCGGGACAGGCAGAGACCCAGTACTTC.

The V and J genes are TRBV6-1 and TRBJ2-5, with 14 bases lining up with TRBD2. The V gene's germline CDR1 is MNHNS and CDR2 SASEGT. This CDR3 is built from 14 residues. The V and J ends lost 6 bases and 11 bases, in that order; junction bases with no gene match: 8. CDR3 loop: CASSQLTSGRGQYF. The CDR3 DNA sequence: TGTGCCAGCAGCCAACTGACTAGCGGGAGGGGACAGTACTTC.

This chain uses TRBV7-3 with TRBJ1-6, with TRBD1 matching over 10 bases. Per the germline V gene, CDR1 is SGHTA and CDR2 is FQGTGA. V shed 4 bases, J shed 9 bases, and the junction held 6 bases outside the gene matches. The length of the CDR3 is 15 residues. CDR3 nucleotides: TGTGCCAGCAGCTCCGGGACAGGGGAGATTTCACCCCTCCACTTT. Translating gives CASSSGTGEISPLHF.

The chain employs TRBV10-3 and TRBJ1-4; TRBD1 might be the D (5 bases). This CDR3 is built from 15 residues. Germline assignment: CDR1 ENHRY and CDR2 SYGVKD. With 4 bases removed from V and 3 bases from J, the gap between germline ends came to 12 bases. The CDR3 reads CAISGGELSNEKLFF. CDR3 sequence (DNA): TGTGCCATCAGTGGGGGCGAGCTATCTAATGAAAAACTGTTTTTT.

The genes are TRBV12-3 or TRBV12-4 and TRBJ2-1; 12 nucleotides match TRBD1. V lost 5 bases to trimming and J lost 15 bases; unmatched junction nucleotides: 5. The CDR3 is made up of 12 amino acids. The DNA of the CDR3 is TGTGCCAGCAGTGGGGACAGGGGGCCGAGGTTCTTC. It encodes CASSGDRGPRFF.

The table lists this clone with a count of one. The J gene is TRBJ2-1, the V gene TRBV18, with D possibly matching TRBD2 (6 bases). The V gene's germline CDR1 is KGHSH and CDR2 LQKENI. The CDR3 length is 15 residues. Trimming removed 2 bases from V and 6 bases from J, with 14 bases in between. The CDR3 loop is CASSPGSGVFNEQFF. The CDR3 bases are TGTGCCAGCTCACCAGGGTCGGGGGTATTCAATGAGCAGTTCTTC.

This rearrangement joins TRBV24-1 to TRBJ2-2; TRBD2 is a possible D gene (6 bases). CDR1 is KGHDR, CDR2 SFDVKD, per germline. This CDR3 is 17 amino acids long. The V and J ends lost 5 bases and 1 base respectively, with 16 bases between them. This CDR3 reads CATSVIQAGLNTGELFF. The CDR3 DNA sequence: TGTGCCACCAGTGTGATTCAAGCGGGTTTGAACACCGGGGAGCTGTTTTTT.

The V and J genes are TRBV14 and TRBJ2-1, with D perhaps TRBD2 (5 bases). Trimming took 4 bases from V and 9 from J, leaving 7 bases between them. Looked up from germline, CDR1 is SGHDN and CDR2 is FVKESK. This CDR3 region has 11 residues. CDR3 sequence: CASSRGSEQFF. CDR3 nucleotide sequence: TGTGCCAGCAGCCGTGGGAGTGAGCAGTTCTTC. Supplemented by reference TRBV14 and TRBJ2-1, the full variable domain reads EAGVTQFPSHSVIEKGQTVTLRCDPISGHDNLYWYRRVMGKEIKFLLHFVKESKQDESGMPNNRFLAERTGGTYSTLKVQPAELEDSGVYFCASSRGSEQFFGPGTRLTVL.

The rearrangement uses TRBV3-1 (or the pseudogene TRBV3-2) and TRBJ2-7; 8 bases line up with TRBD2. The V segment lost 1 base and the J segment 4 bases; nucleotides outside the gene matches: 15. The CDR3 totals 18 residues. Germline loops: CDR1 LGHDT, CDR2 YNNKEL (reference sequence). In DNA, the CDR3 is TGTGCCAGCAGCCAAGGCTCCGGCAAGCGGGAGAGCTGGTACGAGCAGTACTTC. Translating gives CASSQGSGKRESWYEQYF.